A single T cell receptor (beta chain) is shown here with its context. This sample was taken from a study of blood T cell repertoires in COVID-19. Whole-study context: The study drew acute and convalescent COVID-19 samples from the United States, Italy and Spain.

The CDR3 spans 14 residues. Per germline, CDR1 SGHTA and CDR2 FQGNSA. Between the trimmed V and J ends, which lost 5 bases and 4 bases, there was a span of 14 bases. How the authors handled the data: Using reference gene primer amplification, nucleated cell counts were estimated. Repertoires were generated with immunoSEQ multiplex PCR, while TCRdb's copy carries only in-frame clones and drops some. The V and J calls and clone size were taken over from that table, and D and trimming were inferred from the DNA. The sample has 130,000 or so clones; around nine tenths are singletons. The chain uses TRBV7-2 and TRBJ1-1, with D unresolved. The TCR originated in a man in his 70s with active COVID-19. Sequenced input: peripheral blood. In nucleotides, the CDR3 is TGTGCCAGCAGCCGTGGGTTAGCGTTCACTGAAGCTTTCTTT. As protein: CASSRGLAFTEAFF.